This T cell receptor beta chain comes out of a study of T cell repertoires in cytomegalovirus infection. About the research overall: HLA-B-restricted CMV epitopes that are well studied, plus recently identified HLA-C-restricted ones, were used by the study. Broader study findings: Predominance within the ex vivo response was attributable to HLA-C-restricted CMV-specific TCR beta clonotypes. Totalled public TCR beta family frequency picked out people who carried CMV plus the relevant HLA.

Trimming left V 1 base short and J 5 bases short, with 6 bases between. This CDR3 is 11 amino acids long. Germline CDR1 is SQVTM and CDR2 is ANQGSEA. MiXCR, run by TCRdb on the reads, gives a single entry per CDR3 protein. This sample yields 680,000 or so distinct CDR3 sequences, of which roughly 33% are seen a single time; about 20% belongs to the top ten. This clonotype has more than one count but fewer than ten. Its antigen is currently unknown. The sample was cultured PBMCs, taken from culture after CMV antigen stimulation. The source of this sequence is a human donor in good health (CMV status not recorded). Some clones in this sample may be carry-over from other donors' samples. The chain uses TRBV29-1 and TRBJ2-7; D not resolved. The CDR3 DNA follows: TGCAGCGTTGAAGGTGGGGACGAGCAGTACTTC. Translated, it gives CSVEGGDEQYF.